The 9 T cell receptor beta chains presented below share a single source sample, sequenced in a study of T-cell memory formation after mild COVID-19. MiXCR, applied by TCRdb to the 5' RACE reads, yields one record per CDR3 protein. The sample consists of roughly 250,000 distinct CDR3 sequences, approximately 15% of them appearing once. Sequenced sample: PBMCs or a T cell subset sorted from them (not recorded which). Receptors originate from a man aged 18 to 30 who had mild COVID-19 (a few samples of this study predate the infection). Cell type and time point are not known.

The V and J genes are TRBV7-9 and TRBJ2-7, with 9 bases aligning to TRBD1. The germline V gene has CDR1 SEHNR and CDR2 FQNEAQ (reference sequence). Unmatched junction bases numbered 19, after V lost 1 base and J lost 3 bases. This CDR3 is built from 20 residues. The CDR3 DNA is TGTGCCAGCAGCTTAGGCGCCCGACGGGACAGGGTTATATCTCTCTACGAGCAGTACTTC. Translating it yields CASSLGARRDRVISLYEQYF.

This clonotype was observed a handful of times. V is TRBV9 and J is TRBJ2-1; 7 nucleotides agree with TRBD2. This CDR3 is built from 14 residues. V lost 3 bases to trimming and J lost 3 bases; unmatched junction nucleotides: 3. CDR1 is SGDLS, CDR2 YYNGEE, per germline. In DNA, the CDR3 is TGTGCCAGCAGCGAGGGGACTAACTACAATGAGCAGTTCTTC. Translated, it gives CASSEGTNYNEQFF.

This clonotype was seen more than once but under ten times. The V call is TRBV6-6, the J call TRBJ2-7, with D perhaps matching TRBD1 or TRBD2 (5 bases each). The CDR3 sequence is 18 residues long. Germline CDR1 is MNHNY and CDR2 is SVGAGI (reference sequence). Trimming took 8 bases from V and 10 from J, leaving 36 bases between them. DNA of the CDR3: TGTGCCAGCCTGCTTGGGACGGGAAGATTATTTAGGGCAGAGATTCAGTACTTC. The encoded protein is CASLLGTGRLFRAEIQYF.

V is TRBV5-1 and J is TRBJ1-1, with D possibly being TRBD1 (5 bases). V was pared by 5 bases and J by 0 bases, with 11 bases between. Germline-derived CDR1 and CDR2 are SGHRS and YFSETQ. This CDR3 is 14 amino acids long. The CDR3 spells CASRPLTVNTEAFF. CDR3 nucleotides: TGCGCCAGCAGGCCGCTGACAGTGAACACTGAAGCTTTCTTT.

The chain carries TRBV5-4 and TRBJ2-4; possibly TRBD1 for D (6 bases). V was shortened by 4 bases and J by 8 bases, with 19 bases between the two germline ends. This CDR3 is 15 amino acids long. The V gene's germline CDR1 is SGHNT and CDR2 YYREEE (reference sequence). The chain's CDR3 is CASSDRSGTFDIQYF. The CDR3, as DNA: TGTGCCAGCAGCGATCGCTCCGGGACATTTGACATTCAGTACTTC.

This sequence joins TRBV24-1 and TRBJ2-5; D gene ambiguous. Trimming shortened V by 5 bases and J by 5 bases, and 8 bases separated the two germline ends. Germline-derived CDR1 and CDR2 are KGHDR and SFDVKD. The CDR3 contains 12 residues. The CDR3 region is CATSGHVETQYF. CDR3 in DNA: TGTGCCACCAGTGGACACGTTGAGACCCAGTACTTC.

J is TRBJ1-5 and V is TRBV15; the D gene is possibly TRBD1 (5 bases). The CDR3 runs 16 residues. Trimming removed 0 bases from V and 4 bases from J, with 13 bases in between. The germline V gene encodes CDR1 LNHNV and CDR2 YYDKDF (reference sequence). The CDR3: CATSRDRVLGNQPQHF. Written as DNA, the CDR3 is TGTGCCACCAGCAGAGACAGGGTCTTGGGGAATCAGCCCCAGCATTTT.

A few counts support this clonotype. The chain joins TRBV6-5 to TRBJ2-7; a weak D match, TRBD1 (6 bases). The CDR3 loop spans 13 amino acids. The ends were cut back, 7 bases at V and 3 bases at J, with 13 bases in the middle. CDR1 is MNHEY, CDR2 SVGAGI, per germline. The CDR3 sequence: CASTLAGVYEQYV. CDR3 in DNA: TGTGCCAGCACCCTAGCAGGGGTCTACGAGCAGTACGTC.

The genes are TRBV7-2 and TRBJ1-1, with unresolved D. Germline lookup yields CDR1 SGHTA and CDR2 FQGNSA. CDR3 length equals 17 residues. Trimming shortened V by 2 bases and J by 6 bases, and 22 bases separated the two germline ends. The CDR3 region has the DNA TGTGCCAGCAGCTTATGGTCCCCTAACGTCGGAGCCGCTGAAGCTTTCTTT. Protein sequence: CASSLWSPNVGAAEAFF.